One and the same sample provided the 23 T cell receptor beta chains below, sequenced in a study of T cells after posttransplantation cyclophosphamide. The repertoire was sequenced with immunoSEQ multiplex PCR; TCRdb's copy has only in-frame clones and lacks some. Seen here are 10,000 to 15,000 clones, about four fifths observed once, and the top ten hold over 0.65%. Sequencing input: memory CD4+ T cells sorted from PBMCs. Receptors were obtained from a man aged 50-59 years in good health, CMV-negative, and a related stem cell transplant donor.

The rearrangement links TRBV18 to TRBJ2-3, with D possibly matching TRBD2 (5 bases). Germline V CDR1 and CDR2: KGHSH, LQKENI. V lost 0 bases and J 3 bases, leaving 10 bases between the germline ends. This CDR3 contains 15 residues. This CDR3 reads CASSPPNGITDTQYF. The CDR3 nucleotides are TGTGCCAGCTCACCACCAAACGGGATTACAGATACGCAGTATTTT. The full variable domain, in which reference TRBV18 and TRBJ2-3 provide the parts outside the CDR3, is NAGVMQNPRHLVRRRGQEARLRCSPMKGHSHVYWYRQLPEEGLKFMVYLQKENIIDESGMPKERFSAEFPKEGPSILRIQQVVRGDSAAYFCASSPPNGITDTQYFGPGTRLTVL.

The chain links TRBV7-3 to TRBJ2-1; 8 positions agree with TRBD2. Germline trimming cut 1 base from V and 5 bases from J; bases unmatched to any gene: 4. The length of the CDR3 is 15 residues. The germline gives CDR1 SGHTA, CDR2 FQGTGA. The CDR3 coding sequence is TGTGCCAGCAGCTTAATGGGACTAGAGGACAATGAGCAGTTCTTC. Protein sequence: CASSLMGLEDNEQFF.

This clone was detected only a few times. One junction end disagrees with the germline gene, perhaps due to a read error. This sample also contains other DNA sequences that code for the same CDR3. The rearrangement joins TRBV9 to TRBJ1-6, with TRBD1 as a possible D gene (6 bases). Germline V gene data show CDR1 as SGDLS and CDR2 as YYNGEE. The CDR3 contains 15 residues. The CDR3 DNA reads as TGTGCCAGCAGCGTAGAGGTACAGGGCAATTCCCCCCTCCACTTT. Translating it yields CASSVEVQGNSPLHF.

With regard to this clone: The sample holds other DNA sequences that translate to the same CDR3. The chain is built from TRBV7-2 and TRBJ1-2; D may be TRBD1 (6 bases). Germline V lookup: CDR1 SGHTA, CDR2 FQGNSA. V lost 3 bases, J lost 8 bases, and 10 bases lay in between. The CDR3 loop spans 12 amino acids. The chain's CDR3 is CASSLGGGGYTF. In nucleotides, the CDR3 is TGTGCCAGCAGCTTGGGGGGGGGCGGCTACACCTTC. The whole variable domain, filled in from reference TRBV7-2 and TRBJ1-2, reads GAGVSQSPSNKVTEKGKDVELRCDPISGHTALYWYRQSLGQGLEFLIYFQGNSAPDKSGLPSDRFSAERTGGSVSTLTIQRTQQEDSAVYLCASSLGGGGYTFGSGTRLTVV.

As for this clone: At one end the junction does not follow the germline gene, possibly because of a read error. The V call is TRBV7-2, the J call TRBJ2-5; TRBD2 is a possible D gene (5 bases). Germline CDR1 is SGHTA and CDR2 is FQGNSA. The CDR3 has 13 residues. CDR3 nucleotide sequence: TGTGCCTGCAGTGGGGAGATCCAAGAGACCCAGTACTTC. It yields the protein CACSGEIQETQYF.

The CDR3 nucleotides are TGTGCCAGCAGCCCCCAGCGGGGGACCCAGTACTTC. Translated: CASSPQRGTQYF. The chain combines TRBV7-6 with TRBJ2-5, with 7 bases that match TRBD2. Germline V CDR1 and CDR2: SGHVS, FNYEAQ. J was trimmed by 7 bases and V by 5 bases; bases with no gene match: 4. The CDR3 contains 12 residues.

V and J are TRBV6-1 and TRBJ2-2; 9 bases line up with TRBD1. The CDR3 length is 15 residues. Trimming cost V 6 bases and J 6 bases; bases outside gene matches: 8. Germline CDR1 and CDR2: MNHNS and SASEGT. The CDR3 reads CASRKQGADSGELFF. The CDR3 nucleotides are TGTGCCAGCAGGAAACAGGGGGCGGATTCCGGGGAGCTGTTTTTT.

V and J are TRBV6-6 and TRBJ1-1, with D uncertain. Between the trimmed V and J ends, which lost 6 bases and 0 bases, there was a span of 11 bases. The CDR3 spans 14 residues. In germline, CDR1 is MNHNY, CDR2 SVGAGI (reference sequence). The CDR3 region is CASRYRGLNTEAFF. The CDR3 DNA follows: TGTGCCAGCAGGTACCGGGGTCTGAACACTGAAGCTTTCTTT.

This clone has just a few counts. The V and J genes are TRBV10-2 and TRBJ1-2; D uncertain. The CDR3 consists of 12 residues. Germline V CDR1 and CDR2: WSHSY, SAAADI. Trimming took off 3 bases at V and 4 bases at J, with 6 bases between the two ends. DNA of the CDR3: TGCGCCAGCAGTGAACTTGGCTATGGCTACACCTTC. Amino acids: CASSELGYGYTF.

This chain joins TRBV10-3 and TRBJ2-3; TRBD1 is a possible D gene (6 bases). The CDR3 covers 16 residues. CDR1 ENHRY and CDR2 SYGVKD come from the germline V gene. V lost 0 bases and J 5 bases, leaving 15 bases between the germline ends. CDR3 nucleotides: TGTGCCATCAGTGAGTCCTCAGGGCGAGGGGGAGATACGCAGTATTTT. It specifies CAISESSGRGGDTQYF.

The chain combines TRBV7-2 with TRBJ2-7, with a weak D call TRBD2 (5 bases). The V end lost 4 bases, the J end lost 5 bases, and 9 bases lay between the germline ends. The CDR3 has 12 amino acids. Germline V gives CDR1 SGHTA, CDR2 FQGNSA. The CDR3 nucleotides are TGTGCCAGCAGCTCCTACGGGAACGAGCAGTACTTC. Protein sequence: CASSSYGNEQYF.

The chain links TRBV29-1 to TRBJ2-1; 10 bases are a match to TRBD1. Germline CDR1 and CDR2: SQVTM and ANQGSEA. The CDR3 is made up of 14 amino acids. Trimming cost V 4 bases and J 6 bases; bases outside gene matches: 6. CDR3: CSVGRDRGRNEQFF. The CDR3 DNA reads TGCAGCGTTGGCCGGGACAGGGGACGCAATGAGCAGTTCTTC.

This chain joins TRBV2 and TRBJ2-1, with TRBD1 matching 8 bases. The CDR3 loop spans 14 amino acids. V gave up 8 bases and J gave up 0 bases; unmatched junction bases: 3. CDR1 and CDR2 (germline): SNHLY, FYNNEI. CDR3 sequence (DNA): TGTGCCAGCTCTACAGGGGGCTCCTACAATGAGCAGTTCTTC. This gives the protein CASSTGGSYNEQFF.

The V gene is TRBV2, the J gene TRBJ1-1, with 7 nucleotides matching TRBD1. The germline V gene encodes CDR1 SNHLY and CDR2 FYNNEI. The CDR3 is 15 amino acids. The V segment lost 5 bases and the J segment 1 base; nucleotides outside the gene matches: 7. This CDR3 reads CASSFPGTANTEAFF. The CDR3 DNA is TGTGCCAGCAGTTTTCCCGGGACAGCGAACACTGAAGCTTTCTTT.

The V and J genes are TRBV6-6 and TRBJ2-1, with 10 bases aligning to TRBD1. This CDR3 comprises 14 residues. V shed 7 bases, J shed 7 bases, and the junction held 7 bases outside the gene matches. The germline CDR1 and CDR2 sequences are MNHNY and SVGAGI (reference sequence). This CDR3 is CASILRTGGNEQFF. CDR3 nucleotides: TGTGCCAGCATCCTTCGGACAGGGGGGAATGAGCAGTTCTTC.

This clone has a single count. The chain employs TRBV19 and TRBJ1-5, with a possible D match to TRBD1 (5 bases). The CDR3 has 16 residues. V was cut by 3 bases and J by 0 bases, with 12 bases left in between. CDR1 and CDR2 from the germline V gene are LNHDA and SQIVND (reference sequence). CDR3 loop: CASSIVTGISNQPQHF. The CDR3 nucleotides read TGTGCCAGTAGTATTGTCACAGGTATTAGCAATCAGCCCCAGCATTTT.

J is TRBJ2-7 and V is TRBV7-8, with 8 bases lining up with TRBD2. The CDR3 covers 14 residues. CDR1 is SGHVS, CDR2 FQNEAQ, per germline. V trimming: 5 bases; J trimming: 1 base; junction bases outside the gene matches: 4. This CDR3 is CASSTIAGSYEQYF. The CDR3 DNA sequence: TGTGCCAGCAGCACCATAGCGGGATCCTACGAGCAGTACTTC.

This chain uses TRBV5-1 with TRBJ1-2; 9 bases map to TRBD1. The CDR3 is 18 residues long. V dropped 4 bases and J dropped 1; count of bases not matched to a gene: 14. The germline gives CDR1 SGHRS, CDR2 YFSETQ. The CDR3 protein is CASSPGAFWDRVNYGYTF. In DNA form, the CDR3 reads TGCGCCAGCAGCCCGGGGGCGTTTTGGGACAGGGTTAACTATGGCTACACCTTC.

This clone was recorded once. The rearrangement joins TRBV28 to TRBJ2-7; TRBD1 matches at 9 bases. V shed 3 bases and J 6 bases; nucleotides not matched to a gene: 12. In germline, CDR1 is MDHEN, CDR2 SYDVKM. The CDR3 length is 16 residues. The CDR3 region is CASSFRPGQGRTEQYF. Here the CDR3 DNA reads TGTGCCAGCAGTTTTAGGCCTGGACAGGGGAGGACCGAGCAGTACTTC.

The rearrangement links TRBV28 to TRBJ1-5; D gene unclear. The CDR3 loop spans 12 amino acids. Trimming took off 4 bases at V and 4 bases at J, with 5 bases between the two ends. CDR1 MDHEN and CDR2 SYDVKM come from the germline V gene. CDR3 bases: TGTGCCAGCAGTTCCGTTAATCAGCCCCAGCATTTT. Translating it yields CASSSVNQPQHF.

The gene calls are TRBV19 and TRBJ1-5; possible D gene TRBD1, 6 bases. Trimming took 5 bases from V and 6 from J, leaving 11 bases between them. The germline CDR1 and CDR2 sequences are LNHDA and SQIVND (reference sequence). The CDR3 is 13 residues long. CDR3 DNA sequence: TGTGCCAGTAGTTTGGGGGCTAGTCAGCCCCAGCATTTT. This gives the protein CASSLGASQPQHF. The whole variable domain, remainder taken from reference TRBV19 and TRBJ1-5, is DGGITQSPKYLFRKEGQNVTLSCEQNLNHDAMYWYRQDPGQGLRLIYYSQIVNDFQKGDIAEGYSVSREKKESFPLTVTSAQKNPTAFYLCASSLGASQPQHFGDGTRLSIL.

V gene TRBV5-4 combines with J gene TRBJ1-3; a possible D gene is TRBD1 (6 bases). CDR1 and CDR2 from the germline V gene are SGHNT and YYREEE (reference sequence). This CDR3 is built from 16 residues. The V gene lost 4 bases and the J gene lost 0 bases, with 14 bases spanning the gap. CDR3 nucleotides: TGTGCCAGCAGCGTGGCTACAGGGAGCTCTGGAAACACCATATATTTT. This gives the protein CASSVATGSSGNTIYF.

The V call is TRBV27, the J call TRBJ1-5; no reliable D call. The CDR3 is made up of 13 amino acids. Germline CDR1 reads MNHEY; CDR2 reads SMNVEV (reference sequence). V lost 0 bases and J 2 bases, leaving 2 bases between the germline ends. CDR3 nucleotides: TGTGCCAGCAGTTTATCCGGCAATCAGCCCCAGCATTTT. Its translation is CASSLSGNQPQHF.